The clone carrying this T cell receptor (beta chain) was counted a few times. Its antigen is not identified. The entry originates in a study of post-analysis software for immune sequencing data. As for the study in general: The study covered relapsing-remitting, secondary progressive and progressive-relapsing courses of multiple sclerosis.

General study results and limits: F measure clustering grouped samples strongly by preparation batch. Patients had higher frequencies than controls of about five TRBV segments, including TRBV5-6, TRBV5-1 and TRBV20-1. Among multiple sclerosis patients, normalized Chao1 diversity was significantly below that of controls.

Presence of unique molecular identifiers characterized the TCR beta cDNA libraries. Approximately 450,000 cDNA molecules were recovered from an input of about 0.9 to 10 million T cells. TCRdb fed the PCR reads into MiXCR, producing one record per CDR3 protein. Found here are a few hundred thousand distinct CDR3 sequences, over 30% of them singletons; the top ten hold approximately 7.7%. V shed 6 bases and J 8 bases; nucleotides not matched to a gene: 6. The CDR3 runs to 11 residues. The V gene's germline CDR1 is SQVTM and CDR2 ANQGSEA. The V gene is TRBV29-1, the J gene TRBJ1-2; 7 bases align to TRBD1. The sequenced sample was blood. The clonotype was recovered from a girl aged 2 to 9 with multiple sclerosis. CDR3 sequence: CSVRQGRGYTF. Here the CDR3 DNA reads TGCAGCGTCCGACAGGGCAGGGGCTACACCTTC.